These 7 T cell receptor beta chains were all obtained from the same sample, sequenced in a study of CD8 T cells in Susac syndrome. Random hexamers were used to reverse transcribe the RNA input (about 0.5 to 1 ug). TCRdb recomputed calls from the immunoSEQ multiplex PCR reads with MiXCR, one row per CDR3 protein. This table has approximately 190,000 distinct CDR3 sequences, 90% to 95% appearing once. Sequenced: CD4+ T cells from PBMCs. Receptors were obtained from a human donor in good health.

This chain links TRBV27 with TRBJ1-6; possible D gene TRBD1, 6 bases. There are 15 residues in the CDR3. Trimming pared 5 bases from V and 5 bases from J, leaving 13 bases between. Germline CDR1 is MNHEY and CDR2 is SMNVEV (reference sequence). CDR3 sequence: CASSRRDTNNSPLHF. The CDR3, as DNA: TGTGCCAGCAGTCGCCGGGACACAAATAATTCACCCCTCCACTTT.

The chain employs TRBV20-1 and TRBJ1-2; perhaps TRBD1 as D (6 bases). The CDR3 has 15 residues. Between the trimmed V and J ends, which lost 0 bases and 4 bases, there was a span of 15 bases. Per germline, CDR1 DFQATT and CDR2 SNEGSKA (reference sequence). For the CDR3, the DNA is TGCAGTGCTAGAGATCCGGCAGGGGCGGGCTATGGCTACACCTTC. Translation gives CSARDPAGAGYGYTF.

This rearrangement joins TRBV7-2 to TRBJ1-5; D may be TRBD1 (6 bases). V shed 7 bases and J shed 0 bases, with 10 bases lying between them. Germline CDR1 and CDR2: SGHTA and FQGNSA. This CDR3 contains 14 residues. This chain's CDR3 is CASKTGPSNQPQHF. The DNA for the CDR3 is TGTGCCAGCAAGACAGGTCCTAGCAATCAGCCCCAGCATTTT. Full variable domain (rest looked up from reference TRBV7-2 and TRBJ1-5): GAGVSQSPSNKVTEKGKDVELRCDPISGHTALYWYRQSLGQGLEFLIYFQGNSAPDKSGLPSDRFSAERTGGSVSTLTIQRTQQEDSAVYLCASKTGPSNQPQHFGDGTRLSIL.

The genes are TRBV7-2 and TRBJ2-3; 8 bases fit TRBD2. Germline V CDR1 and CDR2: SGHTA, FQGNSA. The CDR3 has 16 amino acids. With 2 bases clipped from V and 4 bases from J, the junction kept 8 bases outside the gene matches. The CDR3 protein is CASSLTAGGPADTQYF. CDR3 DNA sequence: TGTGCCAGCAGCTTAACGGCGGGGGGTCCAGCAGATACGCAGTATTTT.

The chain is built from TRBV6-5 and TRBJ1-4; TRBD1 is a possible D gene (5 bases). The germline gives CDR1 MNHEY, CDR2 SVGAGI. The ends were cut back, 11 bases at V and 3 bases at J, with 16 bases in the middle. This CDR3 is 14 amino acids long. CDR3 bases: TGTGCCGTCGGGGGAGGTGGATCTAATGAAAAACTGTTTTTT. Protein: CAVGGGGSNEKLFF.

The V call is TRBV4-2, the J call TRBJ1-5, with TRBD1 matching over 9 bases. The CDR3 runs to 16 residues. CDR1 is LGHNA, CDR2 YNFKEQ, per germline. The J segment lost 2 bases and the V segment lost 4 bases, leaving 6 bases of the junction unmatched. CDR3 DNA: TGTGCCAGCAGCCCCGCGGACAGGGGCGGCAATCAGCCCCAGCATTTT. Amino acid sequence: CASSPADRGGNQPQHF.

DNA for the CDR3: TGTGCCAGTAGTCCTACTAGCGGGGGATACAATGAGCAGTTCTTC. Amino acids: CASSPTSGGYNEQFF. This rearrangement joins TRBV19 to TRBJ2-1; 11 nucleotides line up with TRBD2. Germline V gene lookup returns CDR1 LNHDA and CDR2 SQIVND (reference sequence). The CDR3 has 15 residues. The V gene end was trimmed by 5 bases and the J gene end by 4 bases; junction bases not matched to a gene: 4.